This TCR beta chain emerged from a study of shared clonotypes between healthy human individuals. The protocol was immunoSEQ multiplex PCR, while the TCRdb copy is restricted to in-frame clones and leaves out a portion. The table shows some 2.1 million clones, with 95% occurring only once. V dropped 7 bases and J dropped 6 bases, with 15 bases sitting between them. The CDR3 spans 13 residues. Per the germline V gene, CDR1 is SGHKS and CDR2 is YYEKEE (reference sequence). The sample taken for sequencing was naive CD4+ T cells sorted from blood. This sample's subset: CD45RA+ positively selected. This sequence joins TRBV5-5 and TRBJ2-3; D possibly corresponds to TRBD2 (6 bases). The sequence was obtained from a man aged 18-30 years in good health. This CDR3 reads CASFRRGPDTQYF. The CDR3 DNA is TGTGCCAGCTTTCGGAGGGGTCCCGATACGCAGTATTTT.